Following are 9 T cell receptor beta chains from one sample sequenced in a study of T cells after yellow fever vaccination. Each CDR3 protein is one row after TCRdb ran MiXCR on the 5' RACE reads. In the table there are 320,000 or so distinct CDR3 sequences, less than 9.5% of which are singletons. The specimen was PBMCs, collected around 45 days after the first yellow fever vaccination. Receptor source: a man younger than 30 who received the YFV17D yellow fever vaccine.

There are a few counts of this clonotype. This chain connects TRBV28 to TRBJ1-2; D may be TRBD1 (6 bases). The ends were cut back, 6 bases at V and 2 bases at J, with 16 bases in the middle. This CDR3 comprises 15 residues. Germline V CDR1 and CDR2: MDHEN, SYDVKM. The CDR3 nucleotides read TGTGCCAGCAGCCCCCCTGACAGGCAGAACTATGGCTACACCTTC. Translation gives CASSPPDRQNYGYTF.

This clonotype has a handful of counts. The V call is TRBV20-1, the J call TRBJ2-7; the match to TRBD2 covers 7 bases. CDR1 DFQATT and CDR2 SNEGSKA come from the germline V gene (reference sequence). The CDR3 totals 15 residues. CDR3: CSARPSGPYSYEQYF. CDR3 nucleotides: TGCAGCGCCCGCCCTAGCGGCCCATACTCCTACGAGCAGTACTTC.

This clonotype was seen a few times. The chain couples TRBV20-1 to TRBJ2-5, with 8 nucleotides matching TRBD2. Germline CDR1 DFQATT, CDR2 SNEGSKA (reference sequence). V dropped 8 bases and J dropped 5; count of bases not matched to a gene: 22. There are 17 residues in the CDR3. In DNA form, the CDR3 reads TGCAGTTCGACCCGGAGAGCGGGGGCCCACCCCGGTGAGACCCAGTACTTC. This encodes CSSTRRAGAHPGETQYF.

The chain joins TRBV6-5 to TRBJ1-2, with a possible D match to TRBD1 (5 bases). With 8 bases removed from V and 5 bases from J, the gap between germline ends came to 9 bases. Per germline, CDR1 MNHEY and CDR2 SVGAGI. CDR3 length: 11 amino acids. The CDR3 region has the DNA TGTGCCAGCGGCAGGGAATATGGCTACACCTTC. It specifies CASGREYGYTF.

The table lists this clonotype with many counts. V and J are TRBV5-5 and TRBJ2-2; 10 positions match TRBD2. The ends lost 4 bases at V and 5 bases at J; junction bases unmatched: 5. The CDR3 consists of 15 residues. Germline V gives CDR1 SGHKS, CDR2 YYEKEE (reference sequence). DNA for the CDR3: TGTGCCAGCAGCCCGGGGACTAGCGAGACCGGGGAGCTGTTTTTT. Encoded protein: CASSPGTSETGELFF.

The chain employs TRBV5-4 and TRBJ2-7; the D gene is possibly TRBD2 (6 bases). Per germline, CDR1 SGHNT and CDR2 YYREEE (reference sequence). This CDR3 contains 15 residues. V was shortened by 2 bases and J by 2 bases, with 14 bases between the two germline ends. CDR3 sequence reads: CASSFYPSDPYEQYV. The CDR3 bases are TGTGCCAGCAGCTTTTATCCTAGCGATCCCTACGAGCAGTACGTC.

In this sample, this clonotype turned up a few times. The chain carries TRBV12-3 or TRBV12-4 and TRBJ1-6; the match to TRBD1 covers 10 bases. V dropped 5 bases and J dropped 10; count of bases not matched to a gene: 8. The CDR3 length is 15 residues. The CDR3 region has the DNA TGTGCCAGCAGTGGCCCGGACAGGGGGACATCACCCCTCCACTTT. Residues: CASSGPDRGTSPLHF.

This clonotype was counted many times. V gene TRBV7-2 combines with J gene TRBJ1-2; D is undetermined. CDR3 size: 12 residues. Germline V gene data show CDR1 as SGHTA and CDR2 as FQGNSA. Trimming took off 5 bases at V and 3 bases at J, with 7 bases between the two ends. The CDR3 DNA sequence: TGTGCCAGCAGCCCGGATCACTATGGCTACACCTTC. Protein: CASSPDHYGYTF.

The chain recombines TRBV5-4 with TRBJ2-5; tentative D call: TRBD2 (6 bases). Germline loops: CDR1 SGHNT, CDR2 YYREEE (reference sequence). V lost 9 bases and J 3 bases, leaving 15 bases between the germline ends. CDR3 length equals 13 residues. The CDR3 DNA sequence: TGTGCCAACTCCCGGGACTTGGAAGAGACCCAGTACTTC. Its translation is CANSRDLEETQYF.